This T cell receptor (beta chain) was profiled in a study of OX40 agonist ivuxolimab in advanced cancers. Study-level results: Both CD4+ and CD8+ T cell populations in blood had undergone clonal expansion by week 6 at 0.1 to 3.0 mg/kg. Expanded peripheral T-cell antigen specificity went undetermined.

Clones were sequenced by immunoSEQ multiplex PCR, and TCRdb holds only the in-frame ones, with some missing. The sample holds about 88,000 clones, roughly 84% seen once. Per the germline V gene, CDR1 is SGHTA and CDR2 is FQGNSA. Trimming stripped 4 bases from V and 1 base from J, with 11 bases between. CDR3 size: 15 residues. Concerning this clone itself: Its antigen is undetermined.

The sequence was obtained from an adult with an advanced solid tumor such as melanoma, head and neck, liver or kidney cancer. This chain joins TRBV7-2 and TRBJ2-1; tentative D call: TRBD2 (6 bases). The sequencing used CD4+ or CD8+ T cells sorted from blood, collected in a trial of the OX40 agonist ivuxolimab. The CDR3 coding sequence is TGTGCCAGCAGCTCCGTCCGGGGGTCCTACAATGAGCAGTTCTTC. Protein: CASSSVRGSYNEQFF.